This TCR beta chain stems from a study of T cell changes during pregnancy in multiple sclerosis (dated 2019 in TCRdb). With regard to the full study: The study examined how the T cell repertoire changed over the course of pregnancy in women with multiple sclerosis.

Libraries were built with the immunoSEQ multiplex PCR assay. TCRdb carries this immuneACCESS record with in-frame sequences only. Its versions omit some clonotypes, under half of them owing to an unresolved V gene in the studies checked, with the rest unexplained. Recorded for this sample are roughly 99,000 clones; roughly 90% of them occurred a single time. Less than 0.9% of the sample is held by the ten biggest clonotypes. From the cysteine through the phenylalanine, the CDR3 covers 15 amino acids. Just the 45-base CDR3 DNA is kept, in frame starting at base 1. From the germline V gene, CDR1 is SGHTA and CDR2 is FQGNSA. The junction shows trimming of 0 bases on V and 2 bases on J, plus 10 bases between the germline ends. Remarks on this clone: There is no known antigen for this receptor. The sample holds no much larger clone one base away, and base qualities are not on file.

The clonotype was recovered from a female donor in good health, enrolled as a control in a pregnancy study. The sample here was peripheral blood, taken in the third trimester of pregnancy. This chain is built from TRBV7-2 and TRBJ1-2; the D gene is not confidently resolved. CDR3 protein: CASSLAFGGNYGYTF. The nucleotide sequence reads TGTGCCAGCAGCTTAGCCTTTGGAGGGAACTATGGCTACACCTTC.